These 23 T cell receptor beta chains were sequenced from one sample in a study of cytomegalovirus exposure and HLA in healthy donors (TCRdb year 2017). Preparation of the library involved the immunoSEQ multiplex PCR assay. For the multiplex PCR, a mixture combining 60 forward primers for TCR Vbeta segments and 13 reverse primers for TCR Jbeta segments was used. Sourced from immuneACCESS, this table was stored by TCRdb with only in-frame sequences that have V and J called. A share of the clones is absent; for the studies checked, an unresolved V gene accounts for under half, and the remainder has no known explanation. In all, the sample holds over 100,000 clones, and 70% to 90% of those were seen once. The ten largest clones take up about 1.5% of the sample. Sequences were obtained from PBMCs. The receptors shown here come from a man aged 35 to 55 in good health and CMV-seronegative.

In regard to this clone: The junction departs from the called germline gene at one end, perhaps through a read error. The chain joins TRBV29-1 to TRBJ2-2; 10 positions agree with TRBD2. The CDR3 has 16 residues. Germline V CDR1 and CDR2: SQVTM, ANQGSEA. CDR3 nucleotide sequence: TGCAGCGTTGAATCGAGCGGGAGGGCCTGGGTCCGGGGAGCTGTTTTT. Protein: CSVESSGRAWVRGAVF.

V and J are TRBV19 and TRBJ1-2; 7 bases are shared with TRBD1. The trim removed 6 bases at V and 2 bases at J, leaving 6 bases unmatched. This CDR3 spans 14 amino acids. Germline V gene sequence: CDR1 LNHDA, CDR2 SQIVND (reference sequence). The CDR3 reads CASSMGQHNYGYTF. Written as DNA, the CDR3 is TGTGCCAGTAGCATGGGACAGCACAACTATGGCTACACCTTC.

As to this clone: One end of the junction fails to match germline, which may point to a read error. The sample holds other DNA sequences that translate to the same CDR3. The rearrangement links TRBV20-1 to TRBJ2-7; 8 nucleotides match TRBD2. This CDR3 has 11 amino acids. The germline V gene encodes CDR1 DFQATT and CDR2 SNEGSKA (reference sequence). For the CDR3, the DNA is TGTAGTACCGGGGGGGCGGACGAGCAGTACTTC. This codes for CSTGGADEQYF.

The chain combines TRBV7-3 with TRBJ2-2, with 7 bases matching TRBD1. CDR1 SGHTA and CDR2 FQGTGA come from the germline V gene. The junction had 3 bases not matched to a gene; V was cut back by 5 bases and J by 3 bases. The CDR3 runs 14 residues. CDR3 sequence (DNA): TGTGCCAGCAGCCCACAGGGGTACACCGGGGAGCTGTTTTTT. Its translation is CASSPQGYTGELFF.

Concerning this clone: One junction end disagrees with the germline gene, perhaps due to a read error. This rearrangement joins TRBV7-9 to TRBJ2-3; D ambiguous. CDR3 length equals 11 residues. Germline loops: CDR1 SEHNR, CDR2 FQNEAQ (reference sequence). CDR3 residues: CSSTVTDTQYF. The CDR3 nucleotides read TGTTCCAGCACCGTCACAGATACGCAGTATTTT.

The chain has TRBV7-9 and TRBJ2-7; 10 bases match TRBD1. From germline, CDR1 is SEHNR and CDR2 FQNEAQ (reference sequence). With V trimmed by 1 base and J by 6 bases, 3 bases remained unmatched. The CDR3 has 14 amino acids. CDR3 DNA sequence: TGTGCCAGCAGCTTAGTTGACAGGGGGCGCGAGCAGTACTTC. The encoded protein is CASSLVDRGREQYF. The variable domain in full, completed from reference TRBV7-9 and TRBJ2-7, reads DTGVSQNPRHKITKRGQNVTFRCDPISEHNRLYWYRQTLGQGPEFLTYFQNEAQLEKSRLLSDRFSAERPKGSFSTLEIQRTEQGDSAMYLCASSLVDRGREQYFGPGTRLTVT.

V and J are TRBV5-1 and TRBJ1-2; 9 positions agree with TRBD1. Germline lookup yields CDR1 SGHRS and CDR2 YFSETQ. The CDR3 runs 14 residues. V trimming: 2 bases; J trimming: 2 bases; junction bases outside the gene matches: 1. The DNA for the CDR3 is TGCGCCAGCAGCTTCGGGACAGGGAACTATGGCTACACCTTC. Amino acids: CASSFGTGNYGYTF. Based on the CDR3 plus reference TRBV5-1 and TRBJ1-2, the full variable domain is KAGVTQTPRYLIKTRGQQVTLSCSPISGHRSVSWYQQTPGQGLQFLFEYFSETQRNKGNFPGRFSGRQFSNSRSEMNVSTLELGDSALYLCASSFGTGNYGYTFGSGTRLTVV.

V is TRBV9 and J is TRBJ2-7; maybe TRBD1 (9 bases). V lost 0 bases and J lost 7, with 26 bases in between. The germline CDR1 and CDR2 sequences are SGDLS and YYNGEE. There are 18 residues in the CDR3. The CDR3 nucleotides read TGTGCCAGCAGCGTAGAGAAAGACGGGGGGGACAGGGTGGGGGAGCAGTACTTC. This gives the protein CASSVEKDGGDRVGEQYF.

This sequence joins TRBV19 and TRBJ2-1; 9 bases align to TRBD1. V lost 2 bases to trimming and J lost 4 bases; unmatched junction nucleotides: 12. Germline CDR1 LNHDA, CDR2 SQIVND (reference sequence). This CDR3 contains 18 residues. This CDR3 reads CASSILGILGQGYNEQFF. The DNA of the CDR3 is TGTGCCAGTAGTATACTCGGGATCCTTGGACAGGGGTACAATGAGCAGTTCTTC.

This clone has just a few counts. The rearrangement uses TRBV7-2 and TRBJ2-1; no reliable D call. The CDR3 contains 15 residues. Germline V CDR1 and CDR2: SGHTA, FQGNSA. V was pared by 3 bases and J by 1 base, with 10 bases between. The CDR3 sequence: CASSFQPRSYNEQFF. The CDR3 nucleotides are TGTGCCAGCAGCTTCCAACCGCGATCCTACAATGAGCAGTTCTTC.

This clone occurred once. The chain carries TRBV5-1 and TRBJ2-1; D is perhaps TRBD1 (5 bases). V was trimmed by 0 bases and J by 2 bases, leaving 12 bases between them. Germline V gene sequence: CDR1 SGHRS, CDR2 YFSETQ. This CDR3 has 16 residues. CDR3 sequence (DNA): TGCGCCAGCAGCTTGGAGGGGTATGGCACCTACAATGAGCAGTTCTTC. This sequence encodes CASSLEGYGTYNEQFF.

The V gene is TRBV11-2, the J gene TRBJ2-7; TRBD1 aligns across 8 bases. CDR3 size: 15 residues. The ends lost 5 bases at V and 0 bases at J; junction bases unmatched: 6. The germline V gene encodes CDR1 SGHAT and CDR2 FQNNGV. CDR3 DNA sequence: TGTGCCAGCAGCCTCCGGGACAGGAGCTCCTACGAGCAGTACTTC. It translates to CASSLRDRSSYEQYF.

This chain links TRBV29-1 with TRBJ1-2; D unresolved. Per germline, CDR1 SQVTM and CDR2 ANQGSEA. CDR3 length equals 12 residues. The V gene lost 7 bases and the J gene lost 2 bases, with 11 bases spanning the gap. The CDR3 sequence: CSGTGGNYGYTF. The CDR3 DNA follows: TGCAGCGGCACCGGAGGGAACTATGGCTACACCTTC.

This clone occurred a few times. The chain employs TRBV7-9 and TRBJ2-5; D is ambiguous. Trimming left V 1 base short and J 2 bases short, with 8 bases between. The CDR3 has 14 residues. The germline gives CDR1 SEHNR, CDR2 FQNEAQ (reference sequence). DNA for the CDR3: TGTGCCAGCAGCTTAGGGAGTGGGCAAGAGACCCAGTACTTC. It yields the protein CASSLGSGQETQYF.

This sequence joins TRBV7-3 and TRBJ2-2, with TRBD2 identical over 12 bases. With V trimmed by 5 bases and J by 5 bases, 6 bases remained unmatched. The CDR3 is made up of 16 amino acids. CDR1 and CDR2 (germline): SGHTA, FQGTGA. The CDR3 reads CASSVLAGGETGELFF. CDR3 nucleotide sequence: TGTGCCAGCAGCGTACTAGCGGGAGGAGAGACCGGGGAGCTGTTTTTT.

The chain combines TRBV29-1 with TRBJ2-2; D is possibly TRBD1 (6 bases). This CDR3 contains 13 residues. Germline loops: CDR1 SQVTM, CDR2 ANQGSEA. With 6 bases removed from V and 0 bases from J, the gap between germline ends came to 8 bases. CDR3 sequence reads: CSVQGANTGELFF. The CDR3 nucleotides read TGCAGCGTACAGGGTGCGAACACCGGGGAGCTGTTTTTT.

The chain has TRBV5-1 and TRBJ2-1; 7 bases align to TRBD1. Germline CDR1 and CDR2: SGHRS and YFSETQ. There are 15 residues in the CDR3. V was pared by 0 bases and J by 3 bases, with 3 bases of the junction left unmatched. The CDR3 bases are TGCGCCAGCAGCTTGGAGGGGGCCTACTACAATGAGCAGTTCTTC. Residues: CASSLEGAYYNEQFF. The variable domain in full, with the rest retrieved from reference TRBV5-1 and TRBJ2-1, is KAGVTQTPRYLIKTRGQQVTLSCSPISGHRSVSWYQQTPGQGLQFLFEYFSETQRNKGNFPGRFSGRQFSNSRSEMNVSTLELGDSALYLCASSLEGAYYNEQFFGPGTRLTVL.

The CDR3 loop reads CASSPQQGTWETQYF. Here the CDR3 DNA reads TGTGCCAGCAGTCCCCAACAGGGGACGTGGGAGACCCAGTACTTC. The chain links TRBV27 to TRBJ2-5; 7 nucleotides line up with TRBD1. The ends lost 5 bases at V and 5 bases at J; junction bases unmatched: 11. The CDR3 extends over 15 amino acids. In germline, CDR1 is MNHEY, CDR2 SMNVEV (reference sequence).

The gene calls are TRBV9 and TRBJ2-1; 7 positions agree with TRBD2. CDR3 length: 14 amino acids. Germline CDR1 SGDLS, CDR2 YYNGEE. Trimming cost V 1 base and J 9 bases; bases outside gene matches: 7. The DNA of the CDR3 is TGTGCCAGCAGCGTATCGGCGGGAGTTGGTGAGCAGTTCTTC. This encodes CASSVSAGVGEQFF.

The chain joins TRBV14 to TRBJ2-4; 10 nucleotides agree with TRBD1. J gave up 4 bases and V 2 bases, and 2 bases lay outside the gene matches. Germline V gene sequence: CDR1 SGHDN, CDR2 FVKESK. CDR3 size: 15 residues. The CDR3 nucleotides are TGTGCCAGCAGCCAACCGGGACAGGGGAAAAACATTCAGTACTTC. This gives the protein CASSQPGQGKNIQYF.

This rearrangement joins TRBV7-9 to TRBJ2-7; D gene uncertain. The V end lost 1 base, the J end lost 5 bases, and 6 bases lay between the germline ends. There are 12 residues in the CDR3. Germline values: CDR1 SEHNR, CDR2 FQNEAQ (reference sequence). The chain's CDR3 is CASSLVQNEQYF. Written as DNA, the CDR3 is TGTGCCAGCAGCTTAGTACAGAACGAGCAGTACTTC.

This sequence joins TRBV27 and TRBJ1-2; TRBD1 might be the D (5 bases). V was shortened by 6 bases and J by 8 bases, with 16 bases between the two germline ends. Germline-derived CDR1 and CDR2 are MNHEY and SMNVEV (reference sequence). The CDR3 length is 13 residues. The CDR3 reads CASSKTGLQGYTF. The CDR3 region has the DNA TGTGCCAGCAGCAAAACAGGATTACAAGGCTACACCTTC.

This chain connects TRBV7-9 to TRBJ1-1; possible D gene TRBD1, 6 bases. V was cut by 1 base and J by 7 bases, with 7 bases left in between. The CDR3 has 12 amino acids. Germline V CDR1 and CDR2: SEHNR, FQNEAQ (reference sequence). The CDR3 DNA reads as TGTGCCAGCAGCTTAGGGACAGTTGAAGCTTTCTTT. Protein sequence: CASSLGTVEAFF.